The 28 T cell receptor beta chains below were found in one sample sequenced in a study of cytomegalovirus exposure and HLA in healthy donors. Use of 60 Vbeta and 13 Jbeta primers characterized the PCR. Some clones are missing from TCRdb's copy, which holds only in-frame ones; the method was immunoSEQ multiplex PCR. This table has 120,000 or so clones, less than 20% appearing once. Sequenced material: PBMCs. The receptor source for this set is a woman aged 18-30 years in good health and CMV-seronegative.

The rearrangement uses TRBV4-3 and TRBJ1-2; D not resolved. This CDR3 spans 16 amino acids. Trimming removed 0 bases at V and 0 bases at J, with 11 bases between. Germline CDR1 is LGHNA and CDR2 is YSLEER. This CDR3 reads CASSQEWAGANYGYTF. The CDR3 DNA reads as TGCGCCAGCAGCCAAGAATGGGCAGGCGCTAACTATGGCTACACCTTC.

The gene calls are TRBV19 and TRBJ2-7; D possibly corresponds to TRBD1 (5 bases). The CDR3 runs to 15 residues. Germline-derived CDR1 and CDR2 are LNHDA and SQIVND (reference sequence). V was cut by 1 base and J by 0 bases, with 10 bases left in between. The CDR3 loop is CASSIASGSSYEQYF. For the CDR3, the DNA is TGTGCCAGTAGTATAGCCTCAGGGTCCTCCTACGAGCAGTACTTC.

The CDR3 loop is CASSPKSDIMGEQFF. CDR3 nucleotide sequence: TGTGCCAGCAGTCCAAAATCGGACATTATGGGTGAGCAGTTCTTC. The rearrangement joins TRBV6-4 to TRBJ2-1, with D maybe TRBD1 (5 bases). The V end lost 5 bases, the J end lost 9 bases, and 20 bases lay between the germline ends. CDR3 length equals 15 residues. Germline V gives CDR1 MRHNA, CDR2 SNTAGT.

The chain employs TRBV7-8 and TRBJ1-2, with D perhaps TRBD1 (6 bases). The V end lost 1 base, the J end lost 13 bases, and 10 bases lay between the germline ends. The CDR3 is made up of 11 amino acids. Germline V lookup: CDR1 SGHVS, CDR2 FQNEAQ. Here the CDR3 DNA reads TGTGCCAGCAGCTTAGGGGGGCCGAGCACCTTC. Residues: CASSLGGPSTF.

The genes are TRBV5-6 and TRBJ1-5; the D is unclear. CDR3 length: 12 residues. Germline CDR1 SGHDT, CDR2 YYEEEE. V was clipped by 0 bases and J by 7 bases, with 5 bases between them. CDR3 DNA sequence: TGTGCCAGCAGCTTGGCCTCCCAGCCCCAGCATTTT. It translates to CASSLASQPQHF. The full variable domain, with the rest looked up from reference TRBV5-6 and TRBJ1-5, is DAGVTQSPTHLIKTRGQQVTLRCSPKSGHDTVSWYQQALGQGPQFIFQYYEEEERQRGNFPDRFSGHQFPNYSSELNVNALLLGDSALYLCASSLASQPQHFGDGTRLSIL.

As DNA, the CDR3 is TGTGCCAGCAGTTTACGCACTCGGACAGTCAGCCGCAACTCTGGGGCCAACGTCCTGACTTTC. Amino acids: CASSLRTRTVSRNSGANVLTF. This chain links TRBV28 with TRBJ2-6; maybe TRBD1 (6 bases). The germline CDR1 and CDR2 sequences are MDHEN and SYDVKM. V lost 2 bases and J lost 0, with 23 bases in between. The CDR3 spans 21 residues.

The V and J genes are TRBV2 and TRBJ1-1; no reliable D call. V lost 4 bases to trimming and J lost 1 base, with 10 bases between them. Per germline, CDR1 SNHLY and CDR2 FYNNEI. The CDR3 extends over 14 amino acids. CDR3 bases: TGTGCCAGCAGTGCGACACCCACGAACACTGAAGCTTTCTTT. Amino acids: CASSATPTNTEAFF.

The genes are TRBV2 and TRBJ2-7; 11 positions agree with TRBD2. The J segment lost 2 bases and the V segment lost 6 bases, leaving 3 bases of the junction unmatched. This CDR3 spans 14 amino acids. CDR1 and CDR2 from the germline V gene are SNHLY and FYNNEI. CDR3 sequence (DNA): TGTGCCAGCAGGAGACTAGCGGGAACCTACGAGCAGTACTTC. Translating gives CASRRLAGTYEQYF. Together with reference TRBV2 and TRBJ2-7, the CDR3 gives the full variable domain: EPEVTQTPSHQVTQMGQEVILRCVPISNHLYFYWYRQILGQKVEFLVSFYNNEISEKSEIFDDQFSVERPDGSNFTLKIRSTKLEDSAMYFCASRRLAGTYEQYFGPGTRLTVT.

The V gene is TRBV30, the J gene TRBJ2-1; unclear D gene. CDR3 length: 16 residues. The germline V gene has CDR1 GTSNPN and CDR2 SVGIG (reference sequence). Trimming left V 0 bases short and J 4 bases short, with 16 bases between. CDR3 sequence (DNA): TGTGCCTGGAGTGTCCAGGATCTCCAACTGTACAATGAGCAGTTCTTC. The encoded protein is CAWSVQDLQLYNEQFF.

The CDR3 DNA reads as TGTGCCAGCAGTTACAGGGGGCGCGACACTGAAGCTTTCTTT. Translation gives CASSYRGRDTEAFF. The rearrangement joins TRBV6-5 to TRBJ1-1; 7 bases map to TRBD1. The CDR3 loop spans 14 amino acids. Trimming cost V 2 bases and J 3 bases; bases outside gene matches: 3. Germline CDR1 reads MNHEY; CDR2 reads SVGAGI.

This clone has more than one count but fewer than ten. The chain employs TRBV6-5 and TRBJ2-3, with 7 bases identical to TRBD1. Germline CDR1 MNHEY, CDR2 SVGAGI. The CDR3 runs 15 residues. Trimming cost V 3 bases and J 3 bases; bases outside gene matches: 6. This CDR3 reads CASSYQNRGTDTQYF. The CDR3 DNA is TGTGCCAGCAGTTATCAGAACAGGGGTACAGATACGCAGTATTTT.

As DNA, the CDR3 is TGTGCCAGCAGAGGGGGGGACAAAGCCTACGAGCAGTACTTC. Its translation is CASRGGDKAYEQYF. The chain has TRBV11-2 and TRBJ2-7, with a weak D call TRBD2 (7 bases). CDR1 SGHAT and CDR2 FQNNGV come from the germline V gene. The CDR3 totals 14 residues. V was pared by 6 bases and J by 2 bases, with 14 bases between.

The chain links TRBV9 to TRBJ2-5, with 9 bases matching TRBD2. CDR1 is SGDLS, CDR2 YYNGEE, per germline. Trimming removed 0 bases from V and 3 bases from J; junction bases left unmatched: 3. The CDR3 is made up of 15 amino acids. CDR3: CASSVGIAGEETQYF. The CDR3 nucleotides are TGTGCCAGCAGCGTAGGGATAGCGGGGGAAGAGACCCAGTACTTC.

This clone appeared a few times. The gene calls are TRBV10-1 and TRBJ2-1, with 9 bases fitting TRBD2. After removal of 3 bases from V and 10 bases from J, the junction contained 16 bases not matched to a gene. In germline, CDR1 is WNHNN, CDR2 SYGVQD (reference sequence). The CDR3 has 17 amino acids. For the CDR3, the DNA is TGCGCCAGCAGTGACCCGGGGGTAGCGGGAGCGGGGGAGGAGCAGTTCTTC. It yields the protein CASSDPGVAGAGEEQFF.

This clone was detected a few times. This chain connects TRBV9 to TRBJ2-7, with 10 nucleotides matching TRBD2. The CDR3 runs 15 residues. From germline, CDR1 is SGDLS and CDR2 YYNGEE. V was clipped by 1 base and J by 2 bases; unmatched bases: 3. CDR3 sequence reads: CASSVLAGAAYEQYF. CDR3 DNA sequence: TGTGCCAGCAGCGTACTAGCGGGGGCGGCCTACGAGCAGTACTTC.

V and J are TRBV6-6 and TRBJ1-1; no clear D gene. The ends were cut back, 7 bases at V and 2 bases at J, with 11 bases in the middle. The CDR3 is 13 residues long. Germline V lookup: CDR1 MNHNY, CDR2 SVGAGI (reference sequence). CDR3 loop: CASKTNTNTEAFF. The DNA of the CDR3 is TGTGCCAGCAAAACGAACACAAACACTGAAGCTTTCTTT.

The rearrangement uses TRBV5-4 and TRBJ2-7, with TRBD1 matching over 12 bases. Germline V gene lookup returns CDR1 SGHNT and CDR2 YYREEE (reference sequence). After removal of 0 bases from V and 7 bases from J, the junction contained 5 bases not matched to a gene. The CDR3 is made up of 15 amino acids. The CDR3 reads CASSLEWDRGREQYF. The CDR3, as DNA: TGTGCCAGCAGCTTGGAGTGGGACAGGGGGCGAGAGCAGTACTTC.

CDR3 sequence reads: CASSAGQGFSGYTF. DNA for the CDR3: TGCGCCAGCAGTGCCGGACAGGGATTCTCTGGCTACACCTTC. The chain combines TRBV5-1 with TRBJ1-2; TRBD1 matches at 8 bases. CDR1 and CDR2 (germline): SGHRS, YFSETQ. This CDR3 region has 14 residues. V was pared by 5 bases and J by 7 bases, with 10 bases of the junction left unmatched.

V usage is TRBV5-4 and J usage is TRBJ2-2, with D maybe TRBD1 (5 bases). V dropped 2 bases and J dropped 5 bases, with 10 bases sitting between them. From germline, CDR1 is SGHNT and CDR2 YYREEE (reference sequence). CDR3 length equals 14 residues. CDR3 in amino acids: CASSLYTGTGELFF. For the CDR3, the DNA is TGTGCCAGCAGCTTATACACAGGAACCGGGGAGCTGTTTTTT.

This clone came up a few times. The rearrangement links TRBV10-3 to TRBJ1-5; the D gene is possibly TRBD1 (6 bases). V lost 0 bases, J lost 4 bases, and 10 bases lay in between. The CDR3 is made up of 15 amino acids. Germline V lookup: CDR1 ENHRY, CDR2 SYGVKD. CDR3 amino acids: CAISESKGDNQPQHF. CDR3 in DNA: TGTGCCATCAGTGAGTCAAAGGGGGATAATCAGCCCCAGCATTTT.

This chain uses TRBV6-1 with TRBJ1-2; D not certain. V lost 0 bases to trimming and J lost 5 bases, with 10 bases between them. The CDR3 loop spans 14 amino acids. Germline CDR1 reads MNHNS; CDR2 reads SASEGT. The CDR3 sequence is CASSEAAGIYGYTF. CDR3 bases: TGTGCCAGCAGTGAAGCGGCGGGGATTTATGGCTACACCTTC.

This clone showed up just a few times. The rearrangement uses TRBV19 and TRBJ1-2; D is perhaps TRBD1 (6 bases). V was cut by 11 bases and J by 4 bases, with 14 bases left in between. Germline V CDR1 and CDR2: LNHDA, SQIVND (reference sequence). The CDR3 is 12 amino acids. CDR3 coding DNA: TGTGCCGTCGACAGGAATGGCTATGGCTACACCTTC. It yields the protein CAVDRNGYGYTF.

The chain joins TRBV28 to TRBJ2-3; 7 nucleotides match TRBD2. CDR1 MDHEN and CDR2 SYDVKM come from the germline V gene. CDR3 size: 18 residues. Trimming cost V 0 bases and J 3 bases; bases outside gene matches: 12. The CDR3 reads CASSLCVAGEGKTDTQYF. CDR3 nucleotide sequence: TGTGCCAGCAGTTTATGCGTGGCGGGAGAGGGGAAGACAGATACGCAGTATTTT.

A few counts support this clone. The genes are TRBV19 and TRBJ1-2; 12 bases map to TRBD1. The CDR3 spans 14 residues. CDR1 is LNHDA and CDR2 is SQIVND in the germline V gene (reference sequence). The V segment lost 11 bases and the J segment 8 bases; nucleotides outside the gene matches: 12. The CDR3 nucleotides are TGTGCCTCTCTAGGCCGGGACAGGGGGCGAGGCTACACCTTC. Protein sequence: CASLGRDRGRGYTF.

This clone was recorded a few times. This chain joins TRBV7-2 and TRBJ2-7; 8 nucleotides align to TRBD1. Trimming at V came to 5 bases and at J to 4 bases, leaving 10 bases not matched to a gene. CDR3 length equals 15 residues. The V gene's germline CDR1 is SGHTA and CDR2 FQGNSA. The CDR3 DNA reads as TGTGCCAGCAGCCCAACAGGACAGGGTTTTTACGAGCAGTACTTC. Its protein is CASSPTGQGFYEQYF.

The chain employs TRBV19 and TRBJ2-2, with 8 nucleotides matching TRBD2. The V gene's germline CDR1 is LNHDA and CDR2 SQIVND (reference sequence). CDR3 length: 16 residues. V shed 6 bases, J shed 4 bases, and the junction held 10 bases outside the gene matches. For the CDR3, the DNA is TGTGCCAGTAGGGGGGGCGGGGGGCCGGCCACCGGGGAGCTGTTTTTT. It codes for CASRGGGGPATGELFF.

The chain uses TRBV28 and TRBJ2-5; 11 positions match TRBD2. CDR1 and CDR2 from the germline V gene are MDHEN and SYDVKM. The CDR3 sequence is 14 residues long. Losses at the gene ends were 6 bases for V and 7 bases for J; bases not matched to a gene: 7. CDR3 in amino acids: CASRHSGGGGTQYF. In DNA, the CDR3 is TGTGCCAGCAGACATAGCGGGGGGGGAGGGACCCAGTACTTC.

The V gene is TRBV6-1, the J gene TRBJ2-3; the D is unclear. Trimming took off 0 bases at V and 6 bases at J, with 10 bases between the two ends. Per germline, CDR1 MNHNS and CDR2 SASEGT. The CDR3 length is 14 residues. The CDR3 DNA is TGTGCCAGCAGTGAAGCCGGCCGGCGGGATACGCAGTATTTT. The encoded protein is CASSEAGRRDTQYF.